A selection of T cell receptor beta chains follows, all from one sample in a study of cytomegalovirus exposure and HLA in healthy donors. Sequencing used immunoSEQ multiplex PCR; TCRdb keeps in-frame clones, though not all of them. This table has 130,000 to 150,000 clones, around 81% appearing once. The material sequenced was PBMCs. The receptors here all came from a male donor in good health and CMV-seronegative. Both conserved end residues are part of each CDR3. Each record gives: CDR3 length, J gene, clone size, V gene, D gene, CDR3 DNA, CDR3 protein. D genes are given only for firm matches. The listing skips clone size in some rows; elsewhere it reads once, few, many or a size class.

cdr3_length: 15
j_call: TRBJ1-3
clone_size: few
v_call: TRBV19
d_call: .
cdr3_nt: TGTGCCAGCCGACAGGCAGTTCTCTCTGGAAACACCATATATTTT
cdr3_aa: CASRQAVLSGNTIYF

cdr3_length: 13
j_call: TRBJ2-3
clone_size: .
v_call: TRBV7-2
d_call: .
cdr3_nt: TGTGCCGGTACAGGCAGGAGCACAGATACGCAGTATTTT
cdr3_aa: CAGTGRSTDTQYF

cdr3_length: 11
j_call: TRBJ2-1
clone_size: once
v_call: TRBV14
d_call: .
cdr3_nt: TGTGCCAGCAGCGCATCGGGGGAGCAGTTCTTC
cdr3_aa: CASSASGEQFF

cdr3_length: 13
j_call: TRBJ2-2
clone_size: .
v_call: TRBV6-5
d_call: .
cdr3_nt: TGTGCCAGCACTAGGGGGGGCACCGGGGAGCTGTTTTTT
cdr3_aa: CASTRGGTGELFF

cdr3_length: 13
j_call: TRBJ1-1
clone_size: .
v_call: TRBV29-1
d_call: TRBD1
cdr3_nt: TGCAGCTTGCGGGACAGGCTGAACACTGAAGCTTTCTTT
cdr3_aa: CSLRDRLNTEAFF

cdr3_length: 15
j_call: TRBJ2-2
clone_size: .
v_call: TRBV11-1
d_call: TRBD2
cdr3_nt: TGTGCCAGCACCTTACTAGCGGGAGGCACCGGGGAGCTGTTTTTT
cdr3_aa: CASTLLAGGTGELFF

cdr3_length: 15
j_call: TRBJ2-1
clone_size: .
v_call: TRBV21-1
d_call: .
cdr3_nt: TGTGCCAGCAACATAAGGACTAGCGACTACAATGAGCAGTTCTTC
cdr3_aa: CASNIRTSDYNEQFF

cdr3_length: 15
j_call: TRBJ1-6
clone_size: .
v_call: TRBV6-5
d_call: TRBD1
cdr3_nt: TGTGCCAGCAGTCGACCGGGACAGTCTAATTCACCCCTCCACTTT
cdr3_aa: CASSRPGQSNSPLHF

cdr3_length: 14
j_call: TRBJ2-7
clone_size: .
v_call: TRBV30
d_call: TRBD1
cdr3_nt: TGTGCCTGGAGTAGGGACAGGGGCTTCTACGAGCAGTACTTC
cdr3_aa: CAWSRDRGFYEQYF

cdr3_length: 15
j_call: TRBJ2-7
clone_size: .
v_call: TRBV6-7
d_call: TRBD1
cdr3_nt: TGTGCCAGCACAGACGGGACAGGGGGCTCCTACGAGCAGTACTTC
cdr3_aa: CASTDGTGGSYEQYF

cdr3_length: 14
j_call: TRBJ2-7
clone_size: .
v_call: TRBV30
d_call: TRBD1
cdr3_nt: TGTGCCTGGAGTCCCGGACAGGGGTCTGGATGGCAGTACTTC
cdr3_aa: CAWSPGQGSGWQYF

cdr3_length: 14
j_call: TRBJ2-5
clone_size: .
v_call: TRBV10-1
d_call: .
cdr3_nt: TGCGCCAGCTCCGAGTCGGGATACCAAGAGACCCAGTACTTC
cdr3_aa: CASSESGYQETQYF

cdr3_length: 16
j_call: TRBJ2-3
clone_size: .
v_call: TRBV15
d_call: TRBD2
cdr3_nt: TGTGCCACCAGCAGAGATTCGGGACTAGCGGGCGATACGCAGTATTTT
cdr3_aa: CATSRDSGLAGDTQYF

cdr3_length: 15
j_call: TRBJ1-2
clone_size: .
v_call: TRBV27
d_call: .
cdr3_nt: TGTGCCAGCAGAGGTAGTCTTCACAGGGACTATGGCTACACCTTC
cdr3_aa: CASRGSLHRDYGYTF

cdr3_length: 12
j_call: TRBJ1-2
clone_size: .
v_call: TRBV4-2
d_call: .
cdr3_nt: TGTGCCAGCAGCCAAGCCCTCCATGGCTACACCTTC
cdr3_aa: CASSQALHGYTF

cdr3_length: 13
j_call: TRBJ2-3
clone_size: .
v_call: TRBV30
d_call: .
cdr3_nt: TGTGCCTGGGCTGCGGGTAGCACAGATACGCAGTATTTT
cdr3_aa: CAWAAGSTDTQYF

cdr3_length: 18
j_call: TRBJ2-3
clone_size: few
v_call: TRBV6-4
d_call: TRBD1
cdr3_nt: TGTGCCAGCAGTGACTCGGGTGCAGGGGGCTACAGTTCAGATACGCAGTATTTT
cdr3_aa: CASSDSGAGGYSSDTQYF

cdr3_length: 17
j_call: TRBJ2-2
clone_size: .
v_call: TRBV5-1
d_call: TRBD2
cdr3_nt: TGCGCCAGCAGCAAGATCAAAGCGGGGGGTAATGTCGGGGAGCTGTTTTTT
cdr3_aa: CASSKIKAGGNVGELFF

cdr3_length: 14
j_call: TRBJ1-1
clone_size: .
v_call: TRBV30
d_call: .
cdr3_nt: TGTGCCTGGAGTGTAATCCCGGGGGGGACTGAGGCTTTCTTT
cdr3_aa: CAWSVIPGGTEAFF

cdr3_length: 14
j_call: TRBJ2-1
clone_size: .
v_call: TRBV27
d_call: TRBD2
cdr3_nt: TGTGCCAGCAGTCTAGGACTAGCGGGCAATGAGCAGTTCTTC
cdr3_aa: CASSLGLAGNEQFF

cdr3_length: 17
j_call: TRBJ2-2
clone_size: .
v_call: TRBV2
d_call: TRBD2
cdr3_nt: TGTGCCAGCAGTGAGACGGGACTAGCTTGGGACACCGGGGAGCTGTTTTTT
cdr3_aa: CASSETGLAWDTGELFF

cdr3_length: 14
j_call: TRBJ2-7
clone_size: .
v_call: TRBV27
d_call: TRBD1
cdr3_nt: TGTGCCAGCAGTCAAATCGGACAGGGGCCCGAGCAGTACTTC
cdr3_aa: CASSQIGQGPEQYF

cdr3_length: 16
j_call: TRBJ2-7
clone_size: .
v_call: TRBV27
d_call: TRBD2
cdr3_nt: TGTGCCAGCAGTTTAACCGGTTCGGGGGGGTCTGGCGAGCAGTACTTC
cdr3_aa: CASSLTGSGGSGEQYF

cdr3_length: 16
j_call: TRBJ2-7
clone_size: .
v_call: TRBV6-5
d_call: TRBD1
cdr3_nt: TGTGCCAGCAGTTACGGGGACAGGGGGGTACCCTACGAGCAGTACTTC
cdr3_aa: CASSYGDRGVPYEQYF

cdr3_length: 17
j_call: TRBJ2-1
clone_size: .
v_call: TRBV2
d_call: .
cdr3_nt: TGTGCCAGCAGTATGGACACTCTATCCATCTCCTACAATGAGCAGTTCTTC
cdr3_aa: CASSMDTLSISYNEQFF

cdr3_length: 18
j_call: TRBJ2-6
clone_size: few
v_call: TRBV5-4
d_call: TRBD1
cdr3_nt: TGTGCCAGCAGCCCACCGGGACAGGGGGCGCTTGGGGCCAACGTCCTGACTTTC
cdr3_aa: CASSPPGQGALGANVLTF

cdr3_length: 15
j_call: TRBJ2-3
clone_size: .
v_call: TRBV15
d_call: TRBD1
cdr3_nt: TGTGCCACCAGCAGAGTTCCGACAGGGCCAGATACGCAGTATTTT
cdr3_aa: CATSRVPTGPDTQYF

cdr3_length: 17
j_call: TRBJ2-7
clone_size: few
v_call: TRBV9
d_call: TRBD2
cdr3_nt: TGTGCCAGCAGCGCCGGGACTAGCGGGGAATCCTCCTACGAGCAGTACTTC
cdr3_aa: CASSAGTSGESSYEQYF

cdr3_length: 15
j_call: TRBJ2-3
clone_size: .
v_call: TRBV25-1
d_call: .
cdr3_nt: TGTGCCAGCAGTGAAGTAGTGCCTTCCCTAGGTACGCAGTATTTT
cdr3_aa: CASSEVVPSLGTQYF

cdr3_length: 16
j_call: TRBJ2-2
clone_size: .
v_call: TRBV25-1
d_call: TRBD2
cdr3_nt: TGTGCCAGCAGTGTCTTAGCGGGGGGGGACACCGGGGAGCTGTTTTTT
cdr3_aa: CASSVLAGGDTGELFF

cdr3_length: 19
j_call: TRBJ2-3
clone_size: .
v_call: TRBV13
d_call: TRBD1
cdr3_nt: TGTGCCAGCAGCTTAAGGCGACAGGGTCTAGGATTAAGCACAGATACGCAGTATTTT
cdr3_aa: CASSLRRQGLGLSTDTQYF

cdr3_length: 15
j_call: TRBJ1-1
clone_size: .
v_call: TRBV5-4
d_call: TRBD1
cdr3_nt: TGTGCCAGCAGCCGAACCGGGACAGTGAACACTGAAGCTTTCTTT
cdr3_aa: CASSRTGTVNTEAFF

cdr3_length: 17
j_call: TRBJ1-3
clone_size: .
v_call: TRBV7-6
d_call: .
cdr3_nt: TGTGCCAGCAGCTTCTACGCCGGGGGTAGCTCTGGAAACACCATATATTTT
cdr3_aa: CASSFYAGGSSGNTIYF

cdr3_length: 15
j_call: TRBJ1-6
clone_size: .
v_call: TRBV9
d_call: .
cdr3_nt: TGTGCCAGCAGCGTAGGAGGAGGATATAATTCACCCCTCCACTTT
cdr3_aa: CASSVGGGYNSPLHF

cdr3_length: 11
j_call: TRBJ2-3
clone_size: .
v_call: TRBV27
d_call: .
cdr3_nt: TGTGCCAGCATTCAGGGAGATACGCAGTATTTT
cdr3_aa: CASIQGDTQYF

cdr3_length: 13
j_call: TRBJ1-5
clone_size: once
v_call: TRBV30
d_call: .
cdr3_nt: TGTGCCTGGAGGACCAGGGAGGATCAGCCCCAGCATTTT
cdr3_aa: CAWRTREDQPQHF

cdr3_length: 15
j_call: TRBJ1-1
clone_size: .
v_call: TRBV19
d_call: .
cdr3_nt: TGTGCCAGTAGTATGGCGGGGGGTAGGGACACTGAAGCTTTCTTT
cdr3_aa: CASSMAGGRDTEAFF

cdr3_length: 13
j_call: TRBJ1-1
clone_size: .
v_call: TRBV29-1
d_call: .
cdr3_nt: TGCAGCGTTGAGGGGAGATTGAACACTGAAGCTTTCTTT
cdr3_aa: CSVEGRLNTEAFF

cdr3_length: 15
j_call: TRBJ1-3
clone_size: few
v_call: TRBV4-1
d_call: .
cdr3_nt: TGCGCCAGCAGCCAAGATGTATGGGGCAGAGACACCATATATTTT
cdr3_aa: CASSQDVWGRDTIYF

cdr3_length: 14
j_call: TRBJ1-1
clone_size: once
v_call: TRBV5-1
d_call: .
cdr3_nt: TGCGCCAGCAGCTTGGCCGGGGAGGGTCTAGAAGCTTTCTTT
cdr3_aa: CASSLAGEGLEAFF

cdr3_length: 12
j_call: TRBJ1-6
clone_size: .
v_call: TRBV27
d_call: .
cdr3_nt: TGTGCCAGCAGAGCCCATAATTCACCCCTCCACTTT
cdr3_aa: CASRAHNSPLHF

cdr3_length: 17
j_call: TRBJ2-7
clone_size: .
v_call: TRBV19
d_call: TRBD2
cdr3_nt: TGTGCCAGTAGTCCTGAGGGACTAGCGGGAGGAACCTACGAGCAGTACTTC
cdr3_aa: CASSPEGLAGGTYEQYF

cdr3_length: 20
j_call: TRBJ1-6
clone_size: .
v_call: TRBV11-3
d_call: .
cdr3_nt: TGTGCCAGCAGCCCCCCCCCGGGGCCAGGGGAGATCAGGAATAATTCACCCCTCCACTTT
cdr3_aa: CASSPPPGPGEIRNNSPLHF

cdr3_length: 16
j_call: TRBJ1-4
clone_size: .
v_call: TRBV4-3
d_call: TRBD1
cdr3_nt: TGCGCCAGCAGCCCGGGACAGACCGCAACTAATGAAAAACTGTTTTTT
cdr3_aa: CASSPGQTATNEKLFF

cdr3_length: 14
j_call: TRBJ2-7
clone_size: .
v_call: TRBV7-7
d_call: TRBD2
cdr3_nt: TGTGCTAGCAGCTTACAAGGGACTAAGGACGAGCAGTACTTC
cdr3_aa: CASSLQGTKDEQYF

cdr3_length: 11
j_call: TRBJ1-1
clone_size: .
v_call: TRBV28
d_call: .
cdr3_nt: TGTGCCAGCAGGGAGTTGACTGAAGCTTTCTTT
cdr3_aa: CASRELTEAFF

cdr3_length: 15
j_call: TRBJ1-6
clone_size: .
v_call: TRBV15
d_call: .
cdr3_nt: TGTGCCACCAGCAGAGTATGGGGGGGGGATTCACCCCTCCACTTT
cdr3_aa: CATSRVWGGDSPLHF

cdr3_length: 13
j_call: TRBJ2-5
clone_size: .
v_call: TRBV9
d_call: TRBD2
cdr3_nt: TGTGCCAGCAGCGGAGGACTAGCGGAGACCCAGTACTTC
cdr3_aa: CASSGGLAETQYF

cdr3_length: 14
j_call: TRBJ2-3
clone_size: .
v_call: TRBV10-2
d_call: .
cdr3_nt: TGCGCCAGCAGTGATTGGGCGGGATGGGATACGCAGTATTTT
cdr3_aa: CASSDWAGWDTQYF

cdr3_length: 18
j_call: TRBJ2-7
clone_size: few
v_call: TRBV4-3
d_call: TRBD1
cdr3_nt: TGCGCCAGCAGCCAAGATACGGTCTTCGGGACAGGGAGGTACGAGCAGTACTTC
cdr3_aa: CASSQDTVFGTGRYEQYF

cdr3_length: 15
j_call: TRBJ2-2
clone_size: .
v_call: TRBV6-5
d_call: .
cdr3_nt: TGTGCCAGCAGTTGGGCGACAGCGAACACCGGGGAGCTGTTTTTT
cdr3_aa: CASSWATANTGELFF

cdr3_length: 14
j_call: TRBJ1-2
clone_size: .
v_call: TRBV5-4
d_call: .
cdr3_nt: TGTGCCAGCAGCCCTCCCCAGGGGTTGGGTGGCTACACCTTC
cdr3_aa: CASSPPQGLGGYTF